Shown below are 2 T cell receptor beta chains from a single sample sequenced in a study of shared clonotypes between healthy human individuals (TCRdb year 2020). Library construction relied on the immunoSEQ multiplex PCR assay. The table comes from immuneACCESS by way of TCRdb, which keeps in-frame sequences with V and J called. Part of the clones is missing from these tables; in studies checked, under half for an unresolved V gene and the rest for unknown reasons. This sample comprises about 1.5 million clones, 98% of them detected only once. Roughly 0.4% of the sample lies in the top ten. The sample consisted of naive CD4+ T cells sorted from blood. The sample's cell subset or site, from its label and the paper: CD45RA+ positively selected. Receptor source: a man under 40 in good health.

The rearrangement links TRBV7-2 to TRBJ2-1; D remains unclear. V was cut by 5 bases and J by 0 bases, with 14 bases left in between. CDR1 and CDR2 (germline): SGHTA, FQGNSA. The CDR3 has 16 residues. The CDR3 spells CASSRTLSSSYNEQFF. CDR3 sequence (DNA): TGTGCCAGCAGCCGAACTTTATCAAGCTCCTACAATGAGCAGTTCTTC.

Worth noting for this clone: This specimen includes other DNA sequences encoding the same CDR3. The chain recombines TRBV19 with TRBJ2-7; maybe TRBD1 (7 bases). The germline V and J ends were trimmed by 7 bases and 4 bases, with 14 bases remaining between them. Germline V gene sequence: CDR1 LNHDA, CDR2 SQIVND (reference sequence). The CDR3 totals 13 residues. This CDR3 is CASNRQGGYEQYF. The CDR3 DNA is TGTGCCAGTAACCGACAGGGAGGTTACGAGCAGTACTTC.